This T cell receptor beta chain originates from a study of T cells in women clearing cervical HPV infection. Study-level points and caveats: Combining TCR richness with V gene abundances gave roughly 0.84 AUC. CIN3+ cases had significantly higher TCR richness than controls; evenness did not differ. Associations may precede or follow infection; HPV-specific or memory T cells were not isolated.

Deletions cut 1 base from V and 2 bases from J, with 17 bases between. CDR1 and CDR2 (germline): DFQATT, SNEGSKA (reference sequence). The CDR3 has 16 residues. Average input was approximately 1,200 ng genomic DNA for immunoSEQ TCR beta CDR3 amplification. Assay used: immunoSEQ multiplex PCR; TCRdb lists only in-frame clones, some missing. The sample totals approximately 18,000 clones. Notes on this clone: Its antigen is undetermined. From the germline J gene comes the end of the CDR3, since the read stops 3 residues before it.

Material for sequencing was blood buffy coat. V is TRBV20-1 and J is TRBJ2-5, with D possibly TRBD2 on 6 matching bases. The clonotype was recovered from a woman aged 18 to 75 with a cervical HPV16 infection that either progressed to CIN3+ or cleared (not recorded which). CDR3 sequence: CSARGYGRGTQETQYF. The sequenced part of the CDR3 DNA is TGCAGTGCTAGAGGGTATGGGCGGGGCACTCAAGAGACC.